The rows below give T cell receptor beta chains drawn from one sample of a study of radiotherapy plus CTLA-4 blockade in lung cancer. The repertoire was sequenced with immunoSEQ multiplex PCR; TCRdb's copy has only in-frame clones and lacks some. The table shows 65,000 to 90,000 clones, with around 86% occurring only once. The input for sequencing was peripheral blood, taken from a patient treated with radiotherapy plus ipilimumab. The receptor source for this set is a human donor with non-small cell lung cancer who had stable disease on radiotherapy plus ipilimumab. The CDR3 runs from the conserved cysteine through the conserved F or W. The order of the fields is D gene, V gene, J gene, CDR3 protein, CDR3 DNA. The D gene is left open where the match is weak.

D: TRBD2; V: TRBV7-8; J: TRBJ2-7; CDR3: CASSLTSGRRIF; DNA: TGTGCCAGCAGCCTTACTAGCGGGAGACGTATTTTC
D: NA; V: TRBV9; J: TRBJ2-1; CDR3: CASSPISPSSYNEQFF; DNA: TGTGCCAGCAGCCCCATTTCACCGAGCTCCTACAATGAGCAGTTCTTC
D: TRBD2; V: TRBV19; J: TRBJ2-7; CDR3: CASKPTSGGSYEQYF; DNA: TGTGCCAGTAAACCGACTAGCGGGGGGTCCTACGAGCAGTACTTC
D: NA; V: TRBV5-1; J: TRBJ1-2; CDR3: CASSLSGAGYGYTF; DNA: TGCGCCAGCAGCTTGTCCGGAGCCGGCTATGGCTACACCTTC
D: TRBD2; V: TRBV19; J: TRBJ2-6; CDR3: CARKTSGKRAGANVLTF; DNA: TGTGCCAGAAAAACTAGCGGGAAGAGGGCTGGGGCCAACGTCCTGACTTTC
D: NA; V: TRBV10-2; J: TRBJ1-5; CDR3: CASSEEGVRNQPQHF; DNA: TGCGCCAGCAGTGAAGAGGGTGTGCGCAATCAGCCCCAGCATTTT
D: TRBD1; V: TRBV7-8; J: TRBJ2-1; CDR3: CASSLRQGSYNEQFF; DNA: TGTGCCAGCAGCTTAAGACAGGGCTCCTACAATGAGCAGTTCTTC
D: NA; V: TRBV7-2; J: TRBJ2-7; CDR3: CASSPGRGPYEQYF; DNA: TGTGCCAGCAGCCCGGGACGGGGACCGTACGAGCAGTACTTC
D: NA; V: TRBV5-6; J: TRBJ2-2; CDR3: CASSFWARTGELFF; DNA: TGTGCCAGCAGCTTCTGGGCTCGCACCGGGGAGCTGTTTTTT
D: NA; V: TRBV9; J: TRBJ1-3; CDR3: CASSVERQGSGNTIYF; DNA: TGTGCCAGCAGCGTAGAGCGGCAGGGCTCTGGAAACACCATATATTTT